The rows below give T cell receptor beta chains drawn from one sample of a study of blood T cell repertoires in COVID-19. Sequenced by immunoSEQ multiplex PCR; TCRdb stores in-frame clones only, minus some. The sample lists tens of thousands of clones, 70% to 90% occurring once. Source material: peripheral blood. Source of these receptors: a human donor in a cohort sampled during active COVID-19. Both conserved end residues are part of each CDR3. Fields, in order: clone size, V gene, D gene, J gene, CDR3 DNA, CDR3 protein. The D gene is left open where the match is weak. Expanded clones are given a class, and other clones once, few, many or no size at all.

-	TRBV2	-	TRBJ1-5	TGTGCCAGCAGCCCGGGGGCGGGGGACACTCAGCCCCAGCATTTT	CASSPGAGDTQPQHF
-	TRBV30	-	TRBJ1-5	TGTGCCTGGAGTGTGGGGGCTAGCAATCAGCCCCAGCATTTT	CAWSVGASNQPQHF
once	TRBV7-2	TRBD2	TRBJ2-1	TGTGCCAGCAGAAAGAGCGGGGCCTCCTACAATGAGCAGTTCTTC	CASRKSGASYNEQFF
-	TRBV5-4	-	TRBJ1-2	TGTGCCAGCAGCTTGAACCGGGGGGTCTATGGCTACACCTTC	CASSLNRGVYGYTF
-	TRBV11-2	TRBD2	TRBJ2-5	TGTGCCAGCAGGAAAGCTAGCGGGGGTGTCCAAGAGACCCAGTACTTC	CASRKASGGVQETQYF
few	TRBV7-2	TRBD1	TRBJ1-2	TGTGCCAGCAGCCCGCTCCAGGGGGCTGGAGGCTACACCTTC	CASSPLQGAGGYTF
-	TRBV6-5	-	TRBJ1-2	TGTGCCAGCAGTTACGTGGGCGCACGCTATGGCTACACCTTC	CASSYVGARYGYTF
-	TRBV10-1	-	TRBJ2-1	TGCGCCAGCAGTTCCCCTCCCGGGACTCCGAAACTCTACAATGAGCAGTTCTTC	CASSSPPGTPKLYNEQFF
-	TRBV5-8	-	TRBJ2-1	TGTGCCAGCAGCCACCCGGGCAATGAGCAGTTCTTC	CASSHPGNEQFF
-	TRBV7-2	-	TRBJ2-3	TGTGCCAGCAGCCGGGGTGGCCAGAGCACAGATACGCAGTATTTT	CASSRGGQSTDTQYF
-	TRBV2	-	TRBJ2-3	TGTGCCAGCGGCCTAGGGGGTCGAACAGATACGCAGTATTTT	CASGLGGRTDTQYF
-	TRBV28	TRBD1	TRBJ2-3	TGTGCCAGCACCCCGGGACAGGGAAGGTCCGATACGCAGTATTTT	CASTPGQGRSDTQYF
-	TRBV9	-	TRBJ1-4	TGTGCCAGCAGTCCTCAGGTAAACGAAAAACTGTTTTTT	CASSPQVNEKLFF
-	TRBV27	-	TRBJ2-7	TGTGCCAGCAGCCCGCTGGACAGTACCTACGAGCAGTACTTC	CASSPLDSTYEQYF
-	TRBV30	-	TRBJ1-1	TGTGCCTGGAGTGTACGGGGGGCTGAAGCTTTCTTT	CAWSVRGAEAFF
-	TRBV3-1/TRBV3-2	-	TRBJ2-7	TGTGCCAGCAGCCGGGTCAGGGGCCACGAGCAGTACTTC	CASSRVRGHEQYF
-	TRBV28	TRBD2	TRBJ2-7	TGTGCCAGCAGTCTGGGACTAGAAAACTACGAGCAGTACTTC	CASSLGLENYEQYF
few	TRBV9	-	TRBJ2-7	TGTGCCAGCAGCGCTTCAAGTAAGCACTACCCTTACGAGCAGTACTTC	CASSASSKHYPYEQYF
-	TRBV5-4	-	TRBJ2-3	TGTGCCAGCAGCTTGGATGGGCCAGCGGGCACAGATACGCAGTATTTT	CASSLDGPAGTDTQYF
-	TRBV2	TRBD1	TRBJ1-1	TGTGCCAGCAGGAAGGACAGGGGGCTAGGAGTCGCTGAAGCTTTCTTT	CASRKDRGLGVAEAFF
-	TRBV2	-	TRBJ2-2	TGTGCCAGCAGTGAAGCCTCCAGGGCGGCCACCGGGGAGCTGTTTTTT	CASSEASRAATGELFF
-	TRBV7-8	-	TRBJ2-7	TGTGCCAGCAGCTTAGTCGGTGGGGCACCTTACGAGCAGTACTTC	CASSLVGGAPYEQYF
-	TRBV6-5	TRBD1	TRBJ1-2	TGTGCCAGCAAACCCCTGGGACAGGGGGCGGGAAGCTACACCTTC	CASKPLGQGAGSYTF
-	TRBV28	-	TRBJ1-2	TGTGCCAGCAGTTTATGGGGCGGCTACACCTTC	CASSLWGGYTF
-	TRBV4-2	-	TRBJ1-5	TGTGCCAGCAGCCAGGAACAGGATGGTCAGCCCCAGCATTTT	CASSQEQDGQPQHF
once	TRBV9	TRBD2	TRBJ2-5	TGTGCCAGCAGCCCATACGCGGGGGGGGTCCAAGAGACCCAGTACTTC	CASSPYAGGVQETQYF
-	TRBV5-1	-	TRBJ1-1	TGCGCCAGCAACAGGGAAGGTGAAACTGAAGCTTTCTTT	CASNREGETEAFF
-	TRBV29-1	TRBD1	TRBJ1-1	TGCAGCGGCAAGACAGGGATGAACACTGAAGCTTTCTTT	CSGKTGMNTEAFF
-	TRBV6-2/TRBV6-3	-	TRBJ1-2	TGTGCCAGCAGTCCCAGACCAGAATCGGGAGGCTACACCTTC	CASSPRPESGGYTF
once	TRBV6-2/TRBV6-3	-	TRBJ1-2	TGTGCCAGCAGCTCGGACAATTACTATGGCTACACCTTC	CASSSDNYYGYTF
-	TRBV5-8	-	TRBJ2-5	TGTGCCAGCAGCTTGGCACTAGTAAGGCAAGAGACCCAGTACTTC	CASSLALVRQETQYF
-	TRBV4-2	TRBD2	TRBJ2-5	TGTGCCAGCAGCCGATCGACTAGCGGAGTGCAAGAGACCCAGTACTTC	CASSRSTSGVQETQYF
-	TRBV19	-	TRBJ2-1	TGTGCCAGTGTCCACAGGGCTTCCAGCTCCTACAATGAGCAGTTCTTC	CASVHRASSSYNEQFF
-	TRBV6-5	TRBD1	TRBJ1-2	TGTGCCAGCAGTTACGTCAGGGGGTATGGCTACACCTTC	CASSYVRGYGYTF
-	TRBV9	-	TRBJ2-5	TGTGCCAGCAGCTACGACAGAATAGAGACCCAGTACTTC	CASSYDRIETQYF
-	TRBV7-2	-	TRBJ1-2	TGTGCCAGCAGCCTTGCGGGGAATAACTATGGCTACACCTTC	CASSLAGNNYGYTF
-	TRBV30	TRBD2	TRBJ2-4	TGTGCCTGGAACCTCGAGGGACTAGCGGGAACTCAGTACTTC	CAWNLEGLAGTQYF
-	TRBV3-1/TRBV3-2	-	TRBJ2-2	TGTGCCAGCAGCCAAGGCAGGGCCGGGGAGCTGTTTTTT	CASSQGRAGELFF
many	TRBV7-6	-	TRBJ1-3	TGTGCCAGCAGCTTAGGAGGAGGGCACAGAAACACCATATATTTT	CASSLGGGHRNTIYF
once	TRBV28	TRBD1	TRBJ2-7	TGTGCCAGCACCCTACTTCCGGGACAGGGGGCGGTAGAGCAGTACTTC	CASTLLPGQGAVEQYF
-	TRBV10-1	TRBD2	TRBJ2-1	TGCGCCAGCAGTGATCTAGCGGGGAACAATGAGCAGTTCTTC	CASSDLAGNNEQFF
-	TRBV6-2/TRBV6-3	-	TRBJ2-7	TGTGCCAGCAGTTCCCCGGGACACTCAAGCTCCTACGAGCAGTACTTC	CASSSPGHSSSYEQYF
-	TRBV30	-	TRBJ1-2	TGTGCCTGGAGAGGATGGAGGGAGGGCTACACCTTC	CAWRGWREGYTF
-	TRBV7-6	TRBD1	TRBJ2-3	TGTGCCAGCAGCCCATACCCCCAGGGAAGGACAGGAACAGATACGCAGTATTTT	CASSPYPQGRTGTDTQYF
-	TRBV5-1	-	TRBJ2-3	TGCGCCAGCAGCGATGTAGTGTGGGAGCGTCGTGGTACGCAGTATTTT	CASSDVVWERRGTQYF
-	TRBV19	-	TRBJ2-5	TGTGCCAGTAGTACAGTACAGGTGGCGGAGACCCAGTACTTC	CASSTVQVAETQYF
-	TRBV6-5	-	TRBJ2-7	TGTGCCAGCGTGTTATCCTACGAGCAGTACTTC	CASVLSYEQYF
once	TRBV24-1	-	TRBJ2-3	TGTGCCACCAGTTCAGGGGCCCGCAACACAGATACGCAGTATTTT	CATSSGARNTDTQYF
few	TRBV19	-	TRBJ1-1	TGTGCCAGTAGTACCCGACAGGAAGCTTTCTTT	CASSTRQEAFF
once	TRBV4-3	-	TRBJ1-1	TGCGCCAGCAGCCAAGGCGGAGGTGGACGCAACACTGAAGCTTTCTTT	CASSQGGGGRNTEAFF
-	TRBV12-3/TRBV12-4	-	TRBJ2-1	TGTGCCAGCAGTTTAGGGACAGATGTAGAGTTCTTC	CASSLGTDVEFF